The 18 T cell receptor beta chains reported below all come from one sample, sequenced in a study of long-term antiretroviral therapy in people with HIV. Sequencing used immunoSEQ v3.0 at survey level. The data were produced by immunoSEQ multiplex PCR, yet TCRdb's version contains in-frame clones alone and is incomplete. The table records some 18,000 clones, around 82% of them present only once. The source material was unsorted PBMCs, sampled 0.1 years before starting antiretroviral therapy. These receptors came from a man between 18 and 29 years old with HIV.

V usage is TRBV27 and J usage is TRBJ2-7; D may be TRBD1 (6 bases). The germline CDR1 and CDR2 sequences are MNHEY and SMNVEV (reference sequence). CDR3 length equals 13 residues. V dropped 4 bases and J dropped 1 base, with 8 bases sitting between them. CDR3 protein: CASSWDKSYEQYF. The DNA for the CDR3 is TGTGCCAGCAGTTGGGACAAATCCTACGAGCAGTACTTC.

The chain couples TRBV27 to TRBJ2-1; TRBD2 agrees at 7 bases. Germline V gene lookup returns CDR1 MNHEY and CDR2 SMNVEV (reference sequence). The J segment lost 9 bases and the V segment lost 3 bases, leaving 8 bases of the junction unmatched. The CDR3 spans 14 residues. The CDR3 coding sequence is TGTGCCAGCAGTTTGTGGCGGGAGAGGGCTGAGCAGTTCTTC. Encoded protein: CASSLWRERAEQFF.

The gene calls are TRBV6-1 and TRBJ1-2, with TRBD1 identical over 8 bases. The junction had 7 bases not matched to a gene; V was cut back by 7 bases and J by 3 bases. The CDR3 consists of 14 residues. Per the germline V gene, CDR1 is MNHNS and CDR2 is SASEGT. The CDR3 region has the DNA TGTGCCAGCAAAAGGACAGGGAATTACTATGGCTACACCTTC. The encoded protein is CASKRTGNYYGYTF.

The rearrangement joins TRBV28 to TRBJ1-2, with D perhaps matching TRBD1 (6 bases). The V gene lost 5 bases and the J gene lost 8 bases, with 21 bases spanning the gap. CDR1 is MDHEN, CDR2 SYDVKM, per germline. This CDR3 comprises 15 residues. CDR3: CASSTLGGRGVGYTF. CDR3 nucleotides: TGTGCCAGCAGTACCCTAGGGGGGCGAGGAGTAGGCTACACCTTC.

The rearrangement joins TRBV5-4 to TRBJ1-2; D is undetermined. V gave up 0 bases and J gave up 4 bases, with 16 bases separating them. The CDR3 extends over 16 amino acids. Looked up from germline, CDR1 is SGHNT and CDR2 is YYREEE (reference sequence). CDR3 residues: CASSLDRSDAGYGYTF. DNA of the CDR3: TGTGCCAGCAGCTTGGATAGGTCAGATGCGGGCTATGGCTACACCTTC. Combining the CDR3 with reference TRBV5-4 and TRBJ1-2 gives the whole variable domain ETGVTQSPTHLIKTRGQQVTLRCSSQSGHNTVSWYQQALGQGPQFIFQYYREEENGRGNFPPRFSGLQFPNYSSELNVNALELDDSALYLCASSLDRSDAGYGYTFGSGTRLTVV.

This clone was seen more than once but under ten times. V and J are TRBV5-6 and TRBJ1-2, with D tentatively TRBD1 (6 bases). Between the trimmed V and J ends, which lost 0 bases and 6 bases, there was a span of 15 bases. The CDR3 has 15 amino acids. Germline V gene lookup returns CDR1 SGHDT and CDR2 YYEEEE. The CDR3 region has the DNA TGTGCCAGCAGCTTGGTGTCGGGGGGGCCAGATGGCTACACCTTC. Protein product: CASSLVSGGPDGYTF.

By share of the sample, this clone is large (0.1 to 1%). The V gene is TRBV4-3, the J gene TRBJ1-5; no firm D call. From germline, CDR1 is LGHNA and CDR2 YSLEER. The CDR3 extends over 14 amino acids. V lost 2 bases, J lost 3 bases, and 8 bases lay in between. The CDR3 loop is CASSQNRYNQPQHF. The CDR3 nucleotides are TGCGCCAGCAGCCAAAACCGTTACAATCAGCCCCAGCATTTT.

This clone has a handful of counts. This chain links TRBV28 with TRBJ2-4; D is undetermined. Germline V gene data show CDR1 as MDHEN and CDR2 as SYDVKM. The CDR3 is 15 amino acids. Between the trimmed V and J ends, which lost 7 bases and 1 base, there was a span of 14 bases. DNA of the CDR3: TGTGCCAGCACCCCGACTCCTAGGGCCAAAAACATTCAGTACTTC. Translating it yields CASTPTPRAKNIQYF.

This chain connects TRBV5-4 to TRBJ1-1; D is perhaps TRBD1 (5 bases). V lost 4 bases and J lost 3, with 13 bases in between. Germline assignment: CDR1 SGHNT and CDR2 YYREEE (reference sequence). This CDR3 has 14 amino acids. Here the CDR3 reads CASSGPTVYTEAFF. Here the CDR3 DNA reads TGTGCCAGCAGCGGACCGACAGTATACACTGAAGCTTTCTTT.

This chain joins TRBV19 and TRBJ1-2, with 7 bases lining up with TRBD1. CDR1 and CDR2 (germline): LNHDA, SQIVND (reference sequence). The CDR3 loop spans 13 amino acids. V was clipped by 2 bases and J by 4 bases; unmatched bases: 1. This CDR3 is CASSIRQGYGYTF. The CDR3 bases are TGTGCCAGTAGTATAAGACAGGGCTATGGCTACACCTTC.

Details on this clone: Other DNA sequences in this specimen translate into the identical CDR3. The chain combines TRBV7-9 with TRBJ2-7; 8 bases fit TRBD1. The CDR3 runs to 13 residues. The germline CDR1 and CDR2 sequences are SEHNR and FQNEAQ (reference sequence). V dropped 5 bases and J dropped 3; count of bases not matched to a gene: 3. Here the CDR3 DNA reads TGTGCCAGCAGCCTACAGGGGGACTACGAGCAGTACTTC. The encoded protein is CASSLQGDYEQYF.

This clone came up once. This chain joins TRBV7-9 and TRBJ2-6; 7 bases fit TRBD1. This CDR3 is 18 amino acids long. CDR1 is SEHNR, CDR2 FQNEAQ, per germline (reference sequence). Trimming took 5 bases from V and 0 from J; bases not matched to a gene: 10. The CDR3 loop reads CASSLRDSYFSGANVLTF. The CDR3, as DNA: TGTGCCAGCAGCCTCCGGGACAGCTATTTCTCTGGGGCCAACGTCCTGACTTTC. Together with reference TRBV7-9 and TRBJ2-6, the CDR3 gives the full variable domain: DTGVSQNPRHKITKRGQNVTFRCDPISEHNRLYWYRQTLGQGPEFLTYFQNEAQLEKSRLLSDRFSAERPKGSFSTLEIQRTEQGDSAMYLCASSLRDSYFSGANVLTFGAGSRLTVL.

This sequence joins TRBV6-7 and TRBJ2-3; 8 bases match TRBD2. TRBV6-7 is an open reading frame, and its role is uncertain. V was pared by 7 bases and J by 0 bases, with 6 bases of the junction left unmatched. The CDR3 length is 15 residues. The CDR3, as DNA: TGTGCCAGCACCCGACTAGCGCCTAGCACAGATACGCAGTATTTT. This translates into CASTRLAPSTDTQYF.

The J gene is TRBJ1-2, the V gene TRBV6-5; D is unclear. Germline CDR1 reads MNHEY; CDR2 reads SVGAGI. V lost 0 bases and J lost 2, with 10 bases in between. The CDR3 runs 15 residues. CDR3 coding DNA: TGTGCCAGCAGTTACTCTGGCCAGTTCAACTATGGCTACACCTTC. It codes for CASSYSGQFNYGYTF.

The V and J genes are TRBV7-9 and TRBJ1-6; 10 bases map to TRBD1. The CDR3 spans 16 residues. Germline lookup yields CDR1 SEHNR and CDR2 FQNEAQ (reference sequence). Trimming at V came to 8 bases and at J to 6 bases, leaving 10 bases not matched to a gene. The DNA of the CDR3 is TGTGCCAGCGGAAGTAAGGGGACAGGGGTTAATTCACCCCTCCACTTT. This translates into CASGSKGTGVNSPLHF.

The chain is built from TRBV7-6 and TRBJ2-2, with unresolved D. Trimming cost V 3 bases and J 6 bases, with 2 bases left between them. Germline CDR1 reads SGHVS; CDR2 reads FNYEAQ. The CDR3 contains 11 residues. This chain's CDR3 is CASSLAGELFF. The DNA for the CDR3 is TGTGCCAGCAGCTTGGCCGGGGAGCTGTTTTTT.

The chain joins TRBV18 to TRBJ1-6, with TRBD1 matching over 7 bases. Germline CDR1 is KGHSH and CDR2 is LQKENI. The CDR3 is 17 residues long. The trim removed 6 bases at V and 10 bases at J, leaving 18 bases unmatched. CDR3 amino acids: CASSPQGDGTALSPLHF. The DNA for the CDR3 is TGTGCCAGCTCCCCCCAGGGTGACGGGACAGCCTTATCACCCCTCCACTTT.

The chain employs TRBV7-6 and TRBJ2-5; 13 nucleotides align to TRBD2. J was trimmed by 1 base and V by 5 bases; bases with no gene match: 10. The germline CDR1 and CDR2 sequences are SGHVS and FNYEAQ. This CDR3 has 18 residues. The CDR3 bases are TGTGCCAGCAGCCCGCTACGACTAGCGGGGGGATCCCAAGAGACCCAGTACTTC. It specifies CASSPLRLAGGSQETQYF. Looking up the rest from reference TRBV7-6 and TRBJ2-5 gives the full variable domain: GAGVSQSPRYKVTKRGQDVALRCDPISGHVSLYWYRQALGQGPEFLTYFNYEAQQDKSGLPNDRFSAERPEGSISTLTIQRTEQRDSAMYRCASSPLRLAGGSQETQYFGPGTRLLVL.